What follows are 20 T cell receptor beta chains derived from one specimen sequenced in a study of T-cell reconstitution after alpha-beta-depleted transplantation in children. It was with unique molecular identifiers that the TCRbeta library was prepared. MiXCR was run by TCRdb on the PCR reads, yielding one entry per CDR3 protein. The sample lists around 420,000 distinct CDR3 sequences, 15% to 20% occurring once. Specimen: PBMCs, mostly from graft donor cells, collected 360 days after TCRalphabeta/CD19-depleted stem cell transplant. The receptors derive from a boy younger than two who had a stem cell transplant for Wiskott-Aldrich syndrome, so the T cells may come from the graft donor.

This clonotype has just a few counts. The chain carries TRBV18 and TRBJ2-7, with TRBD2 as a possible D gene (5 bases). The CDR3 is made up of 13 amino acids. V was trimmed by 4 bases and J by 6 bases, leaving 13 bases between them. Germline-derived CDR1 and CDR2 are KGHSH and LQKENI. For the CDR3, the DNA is TGTGCCAGCTCACTCTTAACTAGTGGCGAGCAGTACTTC. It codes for CASSLLTSGEQYF.

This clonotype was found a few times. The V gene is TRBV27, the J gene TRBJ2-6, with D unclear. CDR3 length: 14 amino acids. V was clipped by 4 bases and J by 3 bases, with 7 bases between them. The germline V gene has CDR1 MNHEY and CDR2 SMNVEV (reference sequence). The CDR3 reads CASSSTSGANVLTF. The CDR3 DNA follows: TGTGCCAGCAGTTCTACAAGTGGGGCCAACGTCCTGACTTTC.

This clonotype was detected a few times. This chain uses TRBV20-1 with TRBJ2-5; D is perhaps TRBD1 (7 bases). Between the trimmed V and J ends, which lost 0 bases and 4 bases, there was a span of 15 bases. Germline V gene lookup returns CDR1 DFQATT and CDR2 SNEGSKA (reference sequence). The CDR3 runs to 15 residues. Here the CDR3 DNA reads TGCAGTGCTAGAGATGAGCACAGGGGAGGAGAGACCCAGTACTTC. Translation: CSARDEHRGGETQYF.

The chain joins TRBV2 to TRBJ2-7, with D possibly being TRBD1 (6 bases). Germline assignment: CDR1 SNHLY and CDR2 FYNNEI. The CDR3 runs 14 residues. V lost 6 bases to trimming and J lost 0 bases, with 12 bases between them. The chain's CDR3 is CASREQGNSYEQYF. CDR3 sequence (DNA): TGTGCCAGCAGAGAACAGGGCAACTCCTACGAGCAGTACTTC.

The CDR3 coding sequence is TGTGCCAGCAGTCCGGGACTAGCGGGAGTGGGCAATGAGCAGTTCTTC. Protein product: CASSPGLAGVGNEQFF. The rearrangement joins TRBV6-1 to TRBJ2-1; 14 nucleotides agree with TRBD2. Losses at the gene ends were 5 bases for V and 6 bases for J; bases not matched to a gene: 6. CDR1 and CDR2 (germline): MNHNS, SASEGT. The CDR3 runs 16 residues.

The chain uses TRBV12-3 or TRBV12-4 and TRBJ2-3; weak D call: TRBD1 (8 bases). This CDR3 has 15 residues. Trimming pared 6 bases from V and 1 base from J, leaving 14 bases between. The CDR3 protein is CASSYRGRGTDTQYF. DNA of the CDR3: TGTGCCAGCAGCTACAGGGGGAGGGGCACAGATACGCAGTATTTT.

The chain's CDR3 is CASSSGTGHTGELFF. CDR3 in DNA: TGTGCCAGCAGTTCCGGGACAGGGCACACCGGGGAGCTGTTTTTT. This rearrangement joins TRBV12-3 or TRBV12-4 to TRBJ2-2, with 9 bases identical to TRBD1. Trimming at V came to 4 bases and at J to 3 bases, leaving 3 bases not matched to a gene. The CDR3 loop spans 15 amino acids.

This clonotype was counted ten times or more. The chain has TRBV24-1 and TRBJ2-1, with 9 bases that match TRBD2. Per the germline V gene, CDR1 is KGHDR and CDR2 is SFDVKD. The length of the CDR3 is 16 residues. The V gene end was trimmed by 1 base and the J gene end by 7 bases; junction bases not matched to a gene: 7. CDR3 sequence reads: CATSDFWLAGSNEQFF. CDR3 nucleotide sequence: TGTGCCACCAGTGATTTTTGGCTAGCGGGAAGTAATGAGCAGTTCTTC.

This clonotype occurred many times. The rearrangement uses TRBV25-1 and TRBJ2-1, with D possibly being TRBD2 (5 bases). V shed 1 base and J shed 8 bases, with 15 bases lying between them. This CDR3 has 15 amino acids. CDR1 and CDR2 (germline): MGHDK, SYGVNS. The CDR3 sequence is CASSESTNFGDEQFF. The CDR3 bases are TGTGCCAGCAGTGAATCGACTAACTTTGGGGATGAGCAGTTCTTC.

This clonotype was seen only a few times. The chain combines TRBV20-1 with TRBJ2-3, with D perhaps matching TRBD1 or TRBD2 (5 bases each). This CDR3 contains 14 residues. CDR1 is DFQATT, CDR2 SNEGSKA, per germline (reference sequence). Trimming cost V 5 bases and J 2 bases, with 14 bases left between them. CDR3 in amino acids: CSAGRDGFTDTQYF. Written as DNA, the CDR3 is TGCAGTGCTGGCCGGGACGGGTTCACAGATACGCAGTATTTT.

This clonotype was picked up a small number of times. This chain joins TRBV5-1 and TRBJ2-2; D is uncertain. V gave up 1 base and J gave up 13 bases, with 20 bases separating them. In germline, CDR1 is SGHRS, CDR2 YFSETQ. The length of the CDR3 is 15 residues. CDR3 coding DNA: TGCGCCAGCAGCTTGATCGCGGCAGTAGGCTCTCGGCTGTTTTTT. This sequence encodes CASSLIAAVGSRLFF.

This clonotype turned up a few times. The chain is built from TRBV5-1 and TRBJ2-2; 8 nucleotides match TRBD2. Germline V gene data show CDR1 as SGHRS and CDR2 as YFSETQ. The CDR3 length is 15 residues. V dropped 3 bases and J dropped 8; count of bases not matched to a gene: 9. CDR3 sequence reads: CASSSRTSSRGELFF. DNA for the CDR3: TGCGCCAGCAGCTCCCGGACTAGCTCTCGAGGGGAGCTGTTTTTT. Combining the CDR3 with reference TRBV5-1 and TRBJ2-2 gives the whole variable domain KAGVTQTPRYLIKTRGQQVTLSCSPISGHRSVSWYQQTPGQGLQFLFEYFSETQRNKGNFPGRFSGRQFSNSRSEMNVSTLELGDSALYLCASSSRTSSRGELFFGEGSRLTVL.

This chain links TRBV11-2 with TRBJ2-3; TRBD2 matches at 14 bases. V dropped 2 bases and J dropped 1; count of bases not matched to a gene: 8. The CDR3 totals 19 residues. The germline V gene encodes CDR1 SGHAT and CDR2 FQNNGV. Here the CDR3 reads CASSLPRTSGGTRTDTQYF. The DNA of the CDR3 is TGTGCCAGCAGCTTACCACGGACTAGCGGGGGGACTCGCACAGATACGCAGTATTTT.

CDR3 nucleotides: TGTGCCAGCAGCCACGGCAGGCTTAACTATGGCTACACCTTC. This gives the protein CASSHGRLNYGYTF. This sequence joins TRBV14 and TRBJ1-2; D call uncertain. The CDR3 extends over 14 amino acids. Germline V gives CDR1 SGHDN, CDR2 FVKESK. Trimming left V 3 bases short and J 1 base short, with 9 bases between.

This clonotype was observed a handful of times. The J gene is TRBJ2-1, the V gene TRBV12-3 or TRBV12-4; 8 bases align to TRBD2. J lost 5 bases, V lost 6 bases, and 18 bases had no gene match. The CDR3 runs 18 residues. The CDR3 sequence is CASSLRTSRLLEDNEQFF. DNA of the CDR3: TGTGCCAGCAGCTTAAGGACTAGCCGACTCCTTGAGGACAATGAGCAGTTCTTC.

The CDR3 nucleotides are TGTGCCAGTAGAGGGACTAGTTCCTCTGGCTCCTACAATGAGCAGTTCTTC. Protein product: CASRGTSSSGSYNEQFF. The gene calls are TRBV19 and TRBJ2-1, with 8 bases lining up with TRBD2. Germline V CDR1 and CDR2: LNHDA, SQIVND (reference sequence). V lost 6 bases, J lost 0 bases, and 10 bases stayed unmatched. The CDR3 totals 17 residues.

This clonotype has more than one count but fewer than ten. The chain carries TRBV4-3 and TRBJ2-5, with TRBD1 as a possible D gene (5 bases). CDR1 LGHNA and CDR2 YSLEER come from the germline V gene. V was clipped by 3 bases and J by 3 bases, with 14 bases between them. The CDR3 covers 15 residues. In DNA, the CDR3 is TGCGCCAGCAGCCACCTGGGCGGCAGGGAAGAGACCCAGTACTTC. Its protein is CASSHLGGREETQYF.

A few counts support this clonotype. CDR3 sequence (DNA): TGCGCCAGCAGCCTCGGCCGGGGTAACACCGGGGAGCTGTTTTTT. Translated: CASSLGRGNTGELFF. This chain uses TRBV4-1 with TRBJ2-2; tentative D call: TRBD2 (5 bases). The CDR3 loop spans 15 amino acids. Germline V lookup: CDR1 MGHRA, CDR2 YSYEKL. Trimming shortened V by 4 bases and J by 2 bases, and 11 bases separated the two germline ends.

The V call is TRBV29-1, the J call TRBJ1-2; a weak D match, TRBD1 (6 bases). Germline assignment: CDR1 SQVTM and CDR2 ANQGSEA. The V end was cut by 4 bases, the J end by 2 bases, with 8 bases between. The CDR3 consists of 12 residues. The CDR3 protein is CSVGGANYGYTF. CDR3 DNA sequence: TGCAGCGTTGGGGGGGCCAACTATGGCTACACCTTC.

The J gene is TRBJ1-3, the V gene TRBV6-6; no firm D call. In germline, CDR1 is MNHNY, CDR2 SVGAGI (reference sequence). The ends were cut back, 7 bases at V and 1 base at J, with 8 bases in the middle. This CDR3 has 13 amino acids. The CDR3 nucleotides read TGTGCCAGCACGGCGTCGTCTGGAAACACCATATATTTT. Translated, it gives CASTASSGNTIYF.